The 24 T cell receptor beta chains in this list originate from one sample, sequenced in a study of cytomegalovirus exposure and HLA in healthy donors. Use of 60 Vbeta and 13 Jbeta primers characterized the PCR. The data were produced by immunoSEQ multiplex PCR, yet TCRdb's version contains in-frame clones alone and is incomplete. The sample holds about 130,000 clones, roughly 77% seen once. The sample comprised PBMCs. The source of these receptors is a woman aged 40 to 50 in good health and CMV-seropositive.

The sample holds one count of this clone. The chain couples TRBV29-1 to TRBJ2-7, with D perhaps TRBD2 (7 bases). Germline CDR1 and CDR2: SQVTM and ANQGSEA. The CDR3 runs 13 residues. V gave up 4 bases and J gave up 1 base, with 11 bases separating them. CDR3 loop: CSVGGGQSYEQYF. DNA of the CDR3: TGCAGCGTTGGGGGGGGGCAATCCTACGAGCAGTACTTC.

V gene TRBV6-1 combines with J gene TRBJ2-5, with D uncertain. The J call could be wrong; TRBJ2-7 is a better fit for the DNA end. The CDR3 contains 11 residues. Germline V CDR1 and CDR2: MNHNS, SASEGT. The DNA of the CDR3 is TGTGCCAGCAGGCTTAGCTACGAGCAGTACTTC. Translation gives CASRLSYEQYF.

The chain carries TRBV7-2 and TRBJ2-5; 12 nucleotides align to TRBD1. J gave up 5 bases and V 4 bases, and 5 bases lay outside the gene matches. CDR3 size: 15 residues. Germline lookup yields CDR1 SGHTA and CDR2 FQGNSA. The CDR3 sequence is CASSSGQGARETQYF. For the CDR3, the DNA is TGTGCCAGCAGCTCGGGACAGGGGGCCCGGGAGACCCAGTACTTC.

The chain recombines TRBV30 with TRBJ1-4; TRBD1 might be the D (6 bases). This CDR3 contains 14 residues. Looked up from germline, CDR1 is GTSNPN and CDR2 is SVGIG (reference sequence). The V end lost 0 bases, the J end lost 7 bases, and 12 bases lay between the germline ends. This CDR3 reads CAWSVQGMGEKLFF. As DNA, the CDR3 is TGTGCCTGGAGTGTCCAGGGGATGGGTGAAAAACTGTTTTTT.

The CDR3 sequence is CSAGVGGHYEQYF. Here the CDR3 DNA reads TGCAGCGCCGGGGTAGGGGGCCACTACGAGCAGTACTTC. The chain combines TRBV29-1 with TRBJ2-7; 7 nucleotides match TRBD1. Germline CDR1 and CDR2: SQVTM and ANQGSEA. This CDR3 is 13 amino acids long. V trimming: 7 bases; J trimming: 3 bases; junction bases outside the gene matches: 9.

This chain connects TRBV11-3 to TRBJ2-1; 7 nucleotides agree with TRBD2. V trimming: 5 bases; J trimming: 10 bases; junction bases outside the gene matches: 5. The CDR3 extends over 12 amino acids. The germline V gene encodes CDR1 SGHNT and CDR2 YENEEA. The CDR3 region is CASSGRANEQFF. CDR3 DNA: TGTGCCAGCAGCGGGAGGGCCAACGAGCAGTTCTTC.

V gene TRBV7-6 combines with J gene TRBJ2-5; D not resolved. CDR1 is SGHVS, CDR2 FNYEAQ, per germline. The CDR3 sequence is 12 residues long. V was clipped by 5 bases and J by 4 bases, with 8 bases between them. Here the CDR3 reads CASSAILETQYF. DNA of the CDR3: TGTGCCAGCAGCGCGATATTAGAGACCCAGTACTTC.

The chain carries TRBV11-3 and TRBJ2-2, with TRBD2 matching 9 bases. The germline CDR1 and CDR2 sequences are SGHNT and YENEEA. This CDR3 is built from 15 residues. V shed 4 bases and J 4 bases; nucleotides not matched to a gene: 4. CDR3 loop: CASSSLAGTTGELFF. CDR3 bases: TGTGCCAGCAGCTCCCTAGCGGGGACCACCGGGGAGCTGTTTTTT.

V usage is TRBV27 and J usage is TRBJ2-5; 9 positions match TRBD1. Germline CDR1 is MNHEY and CDR2 is SMNVEV (reference sequence). The CDR3 is 14 residues long. The V segment lost 6 bases and the J segment 10 bases; nucleotides outside the gene matches: 12. In DNA, the CDR3 is TGTGCCAGCAGCCCGGTACAGGGGGCGACGGGCCAGTACTTC. This encodes CASSPVQGATGQYF.

The gene calls are TRBV30 and TRBJ1-6, with 7 bases lining up with TRBD1. Germline lookup yields CDR1 GTSNPN and CDR2 SVGIG (reference sequence). This CDR3 region has 12 residues. Trimming cost V 7 bases and J 9 bases; bases outside gene matches: 6. The CDR3 here is CAFRDRSSPLHF. The CDR3 DNA reads as TGTGCCTTCCGGGACAGAAGTTCACCCCTCCACTTT.

With respect to this clone: Other nucleotide sequences from this sample produce the same CDR3. The gene calls are TRBV30 and TRBJ2-1; TRBD2 matches at 12 bases. CDR3 length equals 17 residues. Looked up from germline, CDR1 is GTSNPN and CDR2 is SVGIG (reference sequence). J was trimmed by 6 bases and V by 1 base; bases with no gene match: 10. The CDR3, as DNA: TGTGCCTGGAGTGGCGGACTAGCGGGGTATTTGTTCAATGAGCAGTTCTTC. Amino acid sequence: CAWSGGLAGYLFNEQFF.

The rearrangement joins TRBV19 to TRBJ2-3; D possibly corresponds to TRBD1 (6 bases). V lost 5 bases to trimming and J lost 2 bases, with 14 bases between them. The CDR3 spans 15 residues. Per the germline V gene, CDR1 is LNHDA and CDR2 is SQIVND (reference sequence). CDR3 bases: TGTGCCAGTAGTCAGCAGGGGTCCCCCACAGATACGCAGTATTTT. Its protein product is CASSQQGSPTDTQYF.

CDR3 sequence (DNA): TGCGCCAGCAGTCGAGGTAGGGGAGAGACCCAGTACTTC. Protein product: CASSRGRGETQYF. The chain uses TRBV5-1 and TRBJ2-5, with D possibly TRBD1 on 5 matching bases. The CDR3 loop spans 13 amino acids. Germline CDR1 reads SGHRS; CDR2 reads YFSETQ. With 5 bases removed from V and 4 bases from J, the gap between germline ends came to 12 bases.

The rearrangement joins TRBV11-2 to TRBJ1-1; D is uncertain. The CDR3 spans 13 residues. Germline CDR1 and CDR2: SGHAT and FQNNGV. The V gene lost 2 bases and the J gene lost 3 bases, with 7 bases spanning the gap. The CDR3 region is CASSLSTDTEAFF. Here the CDR3 DNA reads TGTGCCAGCAGCTTAAGCACTGACACTGAAGCTTTCTTT.

V and J are TRBV6-1 and TRBJ2-1; TRBD1 agrees at 9 bases. The CDR3 is 15 residues long. CDR1 and CDR2 (germline): MNHNS, SASEGT. V lost 2 bases to trimming and J lost 7 bases; unmatched junction nucleotides: 6. CDR3 loop: CASSERGTGINEQFF. The CDR3 nucleotides are TGTGCCAGCAGTGAAAGGGGGACAGGGATAAATGAGCAGTTCTTC.

This clone came up a few times. The V gene is TRBV18, the J gene TRBJ2-7, with TRBD2 matching 11 bases. Trimming cost V 2 bases and J 7 bases; bases outside gene matches: 7. The CDR3 spans 15 residues. The germline CDR1 and CDR2 sequences are KGHSH and LQKENI. DNA of the CDR3: TGTGCCAGCTCACCAACCCCGGGACTAGCGGAAGAGCAGTACTTC. Its protein product is CASSPTPGLAEEQYF.

The gene calls are TRBV6-6 and TRBJ1-2; 7 nucleotides align to TRBD1. The CDR3 length is 14 residues. Germline values: CDR1 MNHNY, CDR2 SVGAGI (reference sequence). The junction had 8 bases not matched to a gene; V was cut back by 2 bases and J by 8 bases. In DNA, the CDR3 is TGTGCCAGCAGTTACCCTGGACAGGTGGGAGGCTACACCTTC. This translates into CASSYPGQVGGYTF.

The chain combines TRBV19 with TRBJ2-7, with D perhaps TRBD2 (5 bases). V shed 4 bases and J shed 6 bases, with 13 bases lying between them. The CDR3 consists of 13 residues. Germline V gene sequence: CDR1 LNHDA, CDR2 SQIVND (reference sequence). The CDR3 is CASSRGFLVEQYF. Written as DNA, the CDR3 is TGTGCCAGTAGTAGAGGGTTTTTAGTCGAGCAGTACTTC. Supplemented by reference TRBV19 and TRBJ2-7, the full variable domain reads DGGITQSPKYLFRKEGQNVTLSCEQNLNHDAMYWYRQDPGQGLRLIYYSQIVNDFQKGDIAEGYSVSREKKESFPLTVTSAQKNPTAFYLCASSRGFLVEQYFGPGTRLTVT.

This clone has more than one count but fewer than ten. The chain carries TRBV7-2 and TRBJ2-1; D is ambiguous. The V and J ends lost 0 bases and 10 bases respectively, with 10 bases between them. The germline V gene encodes CDR1 SGHTA and CDR2 FQGNSA. The CDR3 has 13 amino acids. CDR3 in DNA: TGTGCCAGCAGCTTAGCTTTGGTAGAGGAGCAGTTCTTC. Its protein product is CASSLALVEEQFF.

The chain's CDR3 is CASSPTGPGGQPQHF. In DNA, the CDR3 is TGTGCCAGCAGTCCCACCGGGCCAGGGGGACAGCCCCAGCATTTT. This rearrangement joins TRBV6-5 to TRBJ1-5; 7 bases fit TRBD1. The CDR3 is made up of 15 amino acids. Per the germline V gene, CDR1 is MNHEY and CDR2 is SVGAGI. With 5 bases clipped from V and 7 bases from J, the junction kept 11 bases outside the gene matches.

This clone was detected once. V and J are TRBV6-5 and TRBJ1-5, with a tentative D call TRBD1 (6 bases). Looked up from germline, CDR1 is MNHEY and CDR2 is SVGAGI. This CDR3 region has 15 residues. V was trimmed by 6 bases and J by 1 base, leaving 13 bases between them. Here the CDR3 DNA reads TGTGCCAGCAGACACAGGGTTGTGAGCAATCAGCCCCAGCATTTT. This gives the protein CASRHRVVSNQPQHF.

The V and J genes are TRBV19 and TRBJ2-1; D may be TRBD2 (6 bases). Trimming pared 5 bases from V and 10 bases from J, leaving 36 bases between. Germline lookup yields CDR1 LNHDA and CDR2 SQIVND (reference sequence). This CDR3 contains 20 residues. The CDR3 DNA reads as TGTGCCAGTAGTCTGTATCCCGGGACTCATGAAAGTTCGGGATTAAGGGAGCAGTTCTTC. As protein: CASSLYPGTHESSGLREQFF.

This clone was seen just once. J is TRBJ1-3 and V is TRBV13; weak D call: TRBD1 (5 bases). V lost 2 bases, J lost 0 bases, and 20 bases lay in between. CDR1 PRHDT and CDR2 FYEKMQ come from the germline V gene (reference sequence). The CDR3 runs to 19 residues. Written as DNA, the CDR3 is TGTGCCAGCAGCTTAATTGGGGACTACAGCGGGGGCTCTGGAAACACCATATATTTT. Residues: CASSLIGDYSGGSGNTIYF.

The chain links TRBV28 to TRBJ1-1; D remains ambiguous. V was cut by 6 bases and J by 3 bases, with 11 bases left in between. This CDR3 region has 13 residues. Per the germline V gene, CDR1 is MDHEN and CDR2 is SYDVKM. As DNA, the CDR3 is TGTGCCAGCAGCAATACTGTGGACACTGAAGCTTTCTTT. Encoded protein: CASSNTVDTEAFF.